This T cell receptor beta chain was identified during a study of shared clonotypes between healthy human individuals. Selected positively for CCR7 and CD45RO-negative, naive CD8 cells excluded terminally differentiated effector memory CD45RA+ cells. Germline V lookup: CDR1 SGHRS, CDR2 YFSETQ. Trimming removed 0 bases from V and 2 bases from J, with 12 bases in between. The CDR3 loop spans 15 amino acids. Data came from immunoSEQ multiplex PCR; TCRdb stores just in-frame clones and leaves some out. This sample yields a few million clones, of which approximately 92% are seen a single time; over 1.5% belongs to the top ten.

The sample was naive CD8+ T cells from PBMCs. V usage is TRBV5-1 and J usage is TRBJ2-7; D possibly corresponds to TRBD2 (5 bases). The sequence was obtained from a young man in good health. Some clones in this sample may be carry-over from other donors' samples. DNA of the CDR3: TGCGCCAGCAGCTTGGGGCCGGGGAGTACCTACGAGCAGTACTTC. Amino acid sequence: CASSLGPGSTYEQYF.